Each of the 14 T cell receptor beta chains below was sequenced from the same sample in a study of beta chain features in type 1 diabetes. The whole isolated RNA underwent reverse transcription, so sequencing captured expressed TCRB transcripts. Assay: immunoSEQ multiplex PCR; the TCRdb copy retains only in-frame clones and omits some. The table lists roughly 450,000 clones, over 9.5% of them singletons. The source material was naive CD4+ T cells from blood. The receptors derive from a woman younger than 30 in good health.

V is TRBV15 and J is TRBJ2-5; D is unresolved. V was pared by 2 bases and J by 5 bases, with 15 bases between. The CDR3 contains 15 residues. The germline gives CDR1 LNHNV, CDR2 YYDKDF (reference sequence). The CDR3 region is CATSRRTKARETQYF. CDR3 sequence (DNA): TGTGCCACCAGCAGAAGGACGAAAGCACGGGAGACCCAGTACTTC.

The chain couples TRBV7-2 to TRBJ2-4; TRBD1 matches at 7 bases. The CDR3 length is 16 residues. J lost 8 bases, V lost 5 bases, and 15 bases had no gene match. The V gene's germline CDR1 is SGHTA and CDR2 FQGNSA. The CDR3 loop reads CASSQGTALKGDIQYF. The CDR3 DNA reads TGTGCCAGCAGCCAAGGGACAGCGTTAAAGGGGGACATTCAGTACTTC.

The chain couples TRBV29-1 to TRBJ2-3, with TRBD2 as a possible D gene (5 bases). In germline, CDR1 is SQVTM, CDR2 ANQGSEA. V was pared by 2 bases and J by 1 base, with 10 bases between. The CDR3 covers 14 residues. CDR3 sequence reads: CSVESVRGTDTQYF. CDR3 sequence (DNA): TGCAGCGTTGAATCGGTGAGGGGCACAGATACGCAGTATTTT.

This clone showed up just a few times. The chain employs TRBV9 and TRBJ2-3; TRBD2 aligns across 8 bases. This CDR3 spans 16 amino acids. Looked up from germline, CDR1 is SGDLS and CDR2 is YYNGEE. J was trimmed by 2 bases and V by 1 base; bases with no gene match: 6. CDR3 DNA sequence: TGTGCCAGCAGCGTAATCAGCGGGGGACACACAGATACGCAGTATTTT. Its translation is CASSVISGGHTDTQYF.

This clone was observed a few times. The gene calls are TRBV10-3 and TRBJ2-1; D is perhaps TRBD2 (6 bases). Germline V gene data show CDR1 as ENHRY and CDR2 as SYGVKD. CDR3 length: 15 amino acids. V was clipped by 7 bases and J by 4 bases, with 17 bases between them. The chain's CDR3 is CAIKPEAGNYNEQFF. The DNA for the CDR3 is TGTGCCATCAAACCTGAAGCGGGTAATTACAATGAGCAGTTCTTC.

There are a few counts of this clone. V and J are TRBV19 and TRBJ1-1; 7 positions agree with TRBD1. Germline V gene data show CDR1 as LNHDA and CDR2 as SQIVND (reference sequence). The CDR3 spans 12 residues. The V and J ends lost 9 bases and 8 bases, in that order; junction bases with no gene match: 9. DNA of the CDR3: TGTGCCAGCCTGGGACAGAGTAAAGAAGCTTTCTTT. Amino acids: CASLGQSKEAFF.

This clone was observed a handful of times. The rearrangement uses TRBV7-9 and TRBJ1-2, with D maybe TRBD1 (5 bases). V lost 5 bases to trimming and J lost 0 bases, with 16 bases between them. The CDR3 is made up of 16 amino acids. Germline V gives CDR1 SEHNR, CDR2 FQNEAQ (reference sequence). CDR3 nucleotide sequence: TGTGCCAGCAGCAAGGGGAGTTGGCAAACTAACTATGGCTACACCTTC. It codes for CASSKGSWQTNYGYTF.

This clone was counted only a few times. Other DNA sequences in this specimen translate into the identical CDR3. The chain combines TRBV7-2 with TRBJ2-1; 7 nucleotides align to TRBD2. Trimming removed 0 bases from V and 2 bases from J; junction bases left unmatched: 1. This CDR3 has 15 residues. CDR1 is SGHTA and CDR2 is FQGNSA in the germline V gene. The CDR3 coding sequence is TGTGCCAGCAGCTTAGCGGGAGGGACCTACAATGAGCAGTTCTTC. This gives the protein CASSLAGGTYNEQFF.

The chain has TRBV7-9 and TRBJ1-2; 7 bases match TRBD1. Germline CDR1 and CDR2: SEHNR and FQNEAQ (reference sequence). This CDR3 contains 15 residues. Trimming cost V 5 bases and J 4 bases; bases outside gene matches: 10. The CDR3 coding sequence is TGTGCCAGCAGCCTCGGGAGCCGACAGGGCTATGGCTACACCTTC. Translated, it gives CASSLGSRQGYGYTF.

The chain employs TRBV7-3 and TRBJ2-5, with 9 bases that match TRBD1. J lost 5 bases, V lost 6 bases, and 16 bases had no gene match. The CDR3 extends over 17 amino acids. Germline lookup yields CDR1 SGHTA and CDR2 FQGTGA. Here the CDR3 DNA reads TGTGCCAGCAGTCTTAGGGGACAGGGAGTATTCGGTGAGACCCAGTACTTC. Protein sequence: CASSLRGQGVFGETQYF.

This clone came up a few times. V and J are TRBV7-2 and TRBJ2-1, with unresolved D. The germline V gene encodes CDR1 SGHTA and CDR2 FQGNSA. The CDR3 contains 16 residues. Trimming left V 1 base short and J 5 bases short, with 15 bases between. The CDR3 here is CASSLEGSPYNNEQFF. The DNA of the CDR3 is TGTGCCAGCAGCTTAGAGGGATCCCCCTACAACAATGAGCAGTTCTTC. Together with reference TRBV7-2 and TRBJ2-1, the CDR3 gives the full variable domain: GAGVSQSPSNKVTEKGKDVELRCDPISGHTALYWYRQSLGQGLEFLIYFQGNSAPDKSGLPSDRFSAERTGGSVSTLTIQRTQQEDSAVYLCASSLEGSPYNNEQFFGPGTRLTVL.

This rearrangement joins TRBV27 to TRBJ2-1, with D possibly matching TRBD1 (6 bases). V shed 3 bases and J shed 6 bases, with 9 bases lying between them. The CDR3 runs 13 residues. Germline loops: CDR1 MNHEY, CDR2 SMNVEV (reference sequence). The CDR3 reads CASSFRGGNEQFF. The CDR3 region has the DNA TGTGCCAGCAGTTTTAGAGGGGGCAATGAGCAGTTCTTC.

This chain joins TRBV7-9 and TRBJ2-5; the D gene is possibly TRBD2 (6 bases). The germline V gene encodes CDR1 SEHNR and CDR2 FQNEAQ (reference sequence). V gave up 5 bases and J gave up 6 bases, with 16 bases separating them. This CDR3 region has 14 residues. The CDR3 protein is CASSPAGGPQTQYF. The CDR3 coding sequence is TGTGCCAGCAGCCCAGCCGGAGGGCCACAGACCCAGTACTTC.

CDR3 nucleotide sequence: TGCGCCAGCAGTCAAGGATCGGAGTGGGCCAACGTCCTGACTTTC. As protein: CASSQGSEWANVLTF. The rearrangement joins TRBV23-1 to TRBJ2-6; D remains ambiguous. TRBV23-1 is placed among ORFs of uncertain function. This CDR3 is 15 amino acids long. V dropped 2 bases and J dropped 5 bases, with 10 bases sitting between them.